This T cell receptor (beta chain) was identified during a study of control samples from healthy donors and cancer patients. Measured with immunoSEQ multiplex PCR; TCRdb has only the in-frame clones, and not every one. The sample consists of 95,000 to 100,000 clones, roughly 89% of them appearing once. The junction had 5 bases not matched to a gene; V was cut back by 8 bases and J by 4 bases. The CDR3 covers 15 residues. Per the germline V gene, CDR1 is SGHAT and CDR2 is FQNNGV. The sample comprised blood. The chain links TRBV11-2 to TRBJ2-5; 15 bases match TRBD2. The clonotype was recovered from a man in his thirties or forties in good health. The CDR3 DNA is TGTGCCAGCGGGACTAGCGGGGGGCCCCGAGAGACCCAGTACTTC. Its protein product is CASGTSGGPRETQYF.